This TCR beta chain was recovered during a study of T cells in localized non-small cell lung cancer. CDR3 length: 14 amino acids. The V gene end was trimmed by 7 bases and the J gene end by 5 bases; junction bases not matched to a gene: 9. The germline gives CDR1 LNHDA, CDR2 SQIVND (reference sequence). Sequencing used immunoSEQ multiplex PCR; TCRdb keeps in-frame clones, though not all of them. Of some 2,600 clones in the sample, about a quarter were seen once. This clone was counted a few times. Antigen: not known. Study outcomes and limitations: There were a median 57 of the top 100 tumor clones appearing in adjacent lung. Compared with tumor, uninvolved adjacent lung displayed greater T cell clonality, ranking highest overall. A raised T cell density in blood coincided with lengthier overall survival. A single tumor region was sequenced, leaving heterogeneity possible.

The clonotype comes from a female donor older than 55 with stage I lung adenocarcinoma. The sequencing here drew on lung tumor tissue, taken before any cancer treatment. This chain joins TRBV19 and TRBJ2-7; TRBD2 matches at 9 bases. Here the CDR3 reads CASNAGTSRNEQYF. As DNA, the CDR3 is TGTGCCAGTAACGCCGGGACTAGCAGAAACGAGCAGTACTTC.